A selection of T cell receptor beta chains follows, all from one sample in a study of blood T cell repertoires in COVID-19. Some clones are missing from TCRdb's copy, which holds only in-frame ones; the method was immunoSEQ multiplex PCR. Here the sample spans 150,000 to 200,000 clones, roughly 87% being singletons. Sequenced material: PBMCs or T cells enriched from blood (not recorded which). All receptors come from a woman between 45 and 65 years old who had recovered from COVID-19. CDR3s include the opening cysteine and the closing phenylalanine or tryptophan. Each record gives: J gene, V gene, CDR3 protein.

>TRBJ1-6|TRBV18
CASSPGTGASPLHF
>TRBJ1-2|TRBV24-1
CATSDFPQGRDGYTF
>TRBJ1-4|TRBV29-1
CSVWDTATNEKLFF
>TRBJ1-6|TRBV6-5
CASSYTGTYNSPLHF
>TRBJ2-1|TRBV3-1/TRBV3-2
CASSQESVAYNEQFF
>TRBJ1-6|TRBV7-2
CASSLGTGVGNSPLHF
>TRBJ2-2|TRBV5-4
CASSRSGSDTGELFF
>TRBJ1-4|TRBV28
CASRPGTVGEKLFF
>TRBJ2-1|TRBV5-1
CASSLAVYSEQFF
>TRBJ2-2|TRBV30
CAWSPQGTGELFF
>TRBJ2-2|TRBV19
CASSIGGRGKKYTGELFF
>TRBJ2-1|TRBV4-1
CASSQDGSGSSDNEQFF
>TRBJ1-4|TRBV6-2/TRBV6-3
CASSYGRGNEKLFF
>TRBJ1-2|TRBV7-8
CASSLSVNYGYTF
>TRBJ2-1|TRBV3-1/TRBV3-2
CASSQDTASGRTDEQFF
>TRBJ2-2|TRBV27
CASSLLLAGETGELFF